The next 19 T cell receptor beta chains were all read from a single sample in a study. One entry per CDR3 protein results from TCRdb running MiXCR on the RT-PCR reads. In the table there are more than 600,000 distinct CDR3 sequences, around 14% of which are singletons. The sample was memory CD4+ T cells from blood. These receptors were collected from a female donor in good health, serving as a healthy control.

This clonotype appeared a few times. V and J are TRBV4-3 and TRBJ2-3; D is unclear. CDR3 length equals 15 residues. V was trimmed by 1 base and J by 2 bases, leaving 10 bases between them. Germline V lookup: CDR1 LGHNA, CDR2 YSLEER. Here the CDR3 reads CASSQAPGITDTQYF. The CDR3 DNA is TGCGCCAGCAGCCAAGCGCCTGGAATCACAGATACGCAGTATTTT.

CDR3 bases: TGTGCCAGCAGATGGACAGGAAGCTATGGCTACACCTTC. It encodes CASRWTGSYGYTF. V is TRBV6-2 or TRBV6-3 and J is TRBJ1-2; 7 nucleotides line up with TRBD1. This CDR3 region has 13 residues. The germline CDR1 and CDR2 sequences are MNHEY and SVGEGT. With 6 bases clipped from V and 4 bases from J, the junction kept 5 bases outside the gene matches.

In its sample, this clonotype was seen many times. The chain employs TRBV20-1 and TRBJ1-1; TRBD1 aligns across 8 bases. The CDR3 consists of 12 residues. Per the germline V gene, CDR1 is DFQATT and CDR2 is SNEGSKA (reference sequence). Unmatched junction bases numbered 4, after V lost 7 bases and J lost 3 bases. CDR3 loop: CSVTQGDTEAFF. The CDR3 DNA sequence: TGCAGTGTCACACAGGGGGACACTGAAGCTTTCTTT.

This clonotype was detected a few times. V gene TRBV10-3 combines with J gene TRBJ2-1; D possibly matches TRBD1 or TRBD2 (7 bases each). Trimming pared 8 bases from V and 6 bases from J, leaving 11 bases between. The CDR3 totals 12 residues. Germline values: CDR1 ENHRY, CDR2 SYGVKD. In DNA form, the CDR3 reads TGTGCCATCCAGGGGGGGGTCAATGAGCAGTTCTTC. This gives the protein CAIQGGVNEQFF.

This clonotype was observed a handful of times. The chain employs TRBV27 and TRBJ2-7, with 9 bases aligning to TRBD1. Germline V CDR1 and CDR2: MNHEY, SMNVEV (reference sequence). This CDR3 contains 12 residues. The V and J ends lost 3 bases and 8 bases, in that order; junction bases with no gene match: 2. CDR3 amino acids: CASSFGQGKQYF. The CDR3 DNA reads as TGTGCCAGCAGTTTTGGACAGGGGAAGCAGTACTTC.

This clonotype was found many times. J is TRBJ2-2 and V is TRBV7-6, with D hard to call. V was clipped by 4 bases and J by 4 bases, with 16 bases between them. Germline V lookup: CDR1 SGHVS, CDR2 FNYEAQ. CDR3 length: 16 amino acids. CDR3: CASSSSSQWGTGELFF. CDR3 bases: TGTGCCAGCAGCTCCTCATCCCAGTGGGGCACCGGGGAGCTGTTTTTT.

The table lists this clonotype with a few counts. The rearrangement uses TRBV6-1 and TRBJ1-5; D may be TRBD1 (5 bases). V was shortened by 2 bases and J by 2 bases, with 13 bases between the two germline ends. The length of the CDR3 is 16 residues. Germline V CDR1 and CDR2: MNHNS, SASEGT. This CDR3 is CASSENGAGGNQPQHF. The DNA of the CDR3 is TGTGCCAGCAGTGAAAACGGGGCTGGGGGCAATCAGCCCCAGCATTTT.

V and J are TRBV7-9 and TRBJ1-5, with a possible D match to TRBD1 (6 bases). The CDR3 runs 15 residues. The ends were cut back, 5 bases at V and 2 bases at J, with 13 bases in the middle. Germline CDR1 and CDR2: SEHNR and FQNEAQ (reference sequence). The CDR3 DNA sequence: TGTGCCAGCAGCCGCGGACAGATGGGCAATCAGCCCCAGCATTTT. Translated, it gives CASSRGQMGNQPQHF.

This clonotype was detected many times. The rearrangement joins TRBV6-5 to TRBJ2-7; a possible D gene is TRBD2 (6 bases). CDR3 length: 15 amino acids. The germline V gene encodes CDR1 MNHEY and CDR2 SVGAGI. Trimming stripped 4 bases from V and 3 bases from J, with 16 bases between. The CDR3 region has the DNA TGTGCCAGCAGTTCCCTAGCAGGAGGGGACTACGAGCAGTACTTC. The encoded protein is CASSSLAGGDYEQYF.

V usage is TRBV7-7 and J usage is TRBJ2-5; D is possibly TRBD1 or TRBD2 (5 bases each). The V end lost 4 bases, the J end lost 9 bases, and 15 bases lay between the germline ends. The CDR3 is made up of 13 amino acids. The germline gives CDR1 SSHAT, CDR2 FNYEAQ (reference sequence). The CDR3 protein is CASSSLGLGAQYF. CDR3 DNA sequence: TGTGCCAGCAGCTCACTAGGGCTGGGGGCCCAGTACTTC.

This clonotype was seen a few times. The rearrangement links TRBV3-1 to TRBJ2-7; D is unresolved. Germline V gene data show CDR1 as LGHDT and CDR2 as YNNKEL (reference sequence). This CDR3 is built from 13 residues. V dropped 2 bases and J dropped 5 bases, with 10 bases sitting between them. CDR3 nucleotide sequence: TGTGCCAGCAGCCAACATGGAATCGACGAGCAGTACTTC. This translates into CASSQHGIDEQYF.

V is TRBV20-1 and J is TRBJ1-1; weak D call: TRBD1 (5 bases). Germline loops: CDR1 DFQATT, CDR2 SNEGSKA (reference sequence). The CDR3 covers 14 residues. The V gene lost 0 bases and the J gene lost 4 bases, with 12 bases spanning the gap. The CDR3 region is CSARDAGGVTEAFF. The CDR3 coding sequence is TGCAGTGCTAGAGATGCTGGGGGGGTCACTGAAGCTTTCTTT.

In its sample, this clonotype was seen many times. The V and J genes are TRBV4-3 and TRBJ2-3, with 8 bases aligning to TRBD2. After removal of 5 bases from V and 1 base from J, the junction contained 8 bases not matched to a gene. This CDR3 comprises 16 residues. Germline V gene sequence: CDR1 LGHNA, CDR2 YSLEER. The CDR3: CASSGSGVLGTDTQYF. For the CDR3, the DNA is TGCGCCAGCAGCGGTAGCGGGGTCCTGGGCACAGATACGCAGTATTTT.

In this sample, this clonotype turned up many times. The CDR3 DNA is TGCGCCAGCAGCTTATCAAAGCAAGATACGCAGTATTTT. Translating gives CASSLSKQDTQYF. The V call is TRBV5-1, the J call TRBJ2-3; no definite D call. V was trimmed by 2 bases and J by 5 bases, leaving 9 bases between them. CDR3 size: 13 residues. In germline, CDR1 is SGHRS, CDR2 YFSETQ.

This clonotype has only a few counts. V and J are TRBV20-1 and TRBJ2-7, with 10 nucleotides matching TRBD2. V was clipped by 0 bases and J by 7 bases; unmatched bases: 9. Germline lookup yields CDR1 DFQATT and CDR2 SNEGSKA (reference sequence). The CDR3 contains 15 residues. The CDR3 DNA sequence: TGCAGTGCTAGAGAACCGGGACTAGCGACTCTTGAGCAGTACTTC. Protein: CSAREPGLATLEQYF.

The table lists this clonotype with a few counts. The chain combines TRBV5-1 with TRBJ1-3; maybe TRBD1 (5 bases). The V gene lost 1 base and the J gene lost 7 bases, with 15 bases spanning the gap. The CDR3 runs 15 residues. CDR1 and CDR2 (germline): SGHRS, YFSETQ. The CDR3 nucleotides are TGCGCCAGCAGCTTGATGATGGAGGGGAGTAACACCATATATTTT. Amino acids: CASSLMMEGSNTIYF.

This chain connects TRBV4-1 to TRBJ2-3, with D perhaps matching TRBD1 (5 bases). Trimming removed 3 bases at V and 3 bases at J, with 7 bases between. This CDR3 spans 13 amino acids. Germline-derived CDR1 and CDR2 are MGHRA and YSYEKL. CDR3 sequence: CASSQTATDTQYF. The CDR3 DNA follows: TGCGCCAGCAGCCAGACAGCAACAGATACGCAGTATTTT.

This clonotype was recorded many times. The chain employs TRBV4-3 and TRBJ1-5; no definite D call. V was cut by 1 base and J by 10 bases, with 29 bases left in between. The CDR3 totals 19 residues. CDR1 and CDR2 from the germline V gene are LGHNA and YSLEER. The CDR3 here is CASSQVKDRISQSGGPQHF. The CDR3 coding sequence is TGCGCCAGCAGCCAAGTTAAGGACCGAATATCTCAATCAGGCGGCCCCCAGCATTTT.

This clonotype was observed a few times. The chain recombines TRBV7-3 with TRBJ2-2, with 7 bases that match TRBD1. The CDR3 contains 15 residues. The V gene end was trimmed by 5 bases and the J gene end by 2 bases; junction bases not matched to a gene: 5. The V gene's germline CDR1 is SGHTA and CDR2 FQGTGA. The CDR3: CASSTQGVNTGELFF. CDR3 DNA sequence: TGTGCCAGCAGCACCCAGGGGGTCAACACCGGGGAGCTGTTTTTT.